This T cell receptor (beta chain) originates from a study of chemoradiotherapy in HPV16-positive cancers. Study at large: Candidate HPV-specific T-cell clones and common TCR motifs came from functional assays in a couple of HPV16-positive patients. Study-wide results and limits: Candidate HPV-specific clones and E7-related TCR motifs grew in tumor during treatment.

The CDR3 sequence is 15 residues long. CDR1 is PRHDT, CDR2 FYEKMQ, per germline (reference sequence). The V gene end was trimmed by 3 bases and the J gene end by 0 bases; junction bases not matched to a gene: 4. Over chemoradiotherapy, repertoires were sampled more than once. The repertoire was sequenced with immunoSEQ multiplex PCR; TCRdb's copy has only in-frame clones and lacks some. The sample shows about 6,400 clones, about 85% of them seen only once. On this clone: What it recognizes is unknown.

The TCR comes from a human donor with HPV-associated anogenital cancer. The sample was tumor tissue, taken from a patient who underwent chemoradiotherapy. The V and J genes are TRBV13 and TRBJ2-7, with 8 bases matching TRBD2. The CDR3 spells CASSFSGGSSYEQYF. The CDR3 coding sequence is TGTGCCAGCAGCTTCAGCGGGGGCAGCTCCTACGAGCAGTACTTC.